Each of the 30 T cell receptor beta chains below was sequenced from the same sample in a study of OX40 agonist ivuxolimab in advanced cancers. The protocol was immunoSEQ multiplex PCR, while the TCRdb copy is restricted to in-frame clones and leaves out a portion. The table includes some 98,000 clones, roughly 83% detected once. The specimen was CD4+ or CD8+ T cells sorted from blood, collected in a trial of the OX40 agonist ivuxolimab. These receptor sequences come from an adult with an advanced solid tumor such as melanoma, head and neck, liver or kidney cancer.

The rearrangement links TRBV4-2 to TRBJ1-5, with a weak D call TRBD1 (5 bases). The CDR3 spans 15 residues. Germline lookup yields CDR1 LGHNA and CDR2 YNFKEQ. Deletions cut 0 bases from V and 6 bases from J, with 12 bases between. The CDR3 spells CASSQDRGAGQPQHF. DNA for the CDR3: TGTGCCAGCAGCCAAGATAGAGGGGCGGGTCAGCCCCAGCATTTT.

The chain joins TRBV6-5 to TRBJ1-6; D may be TRBD1 (6 bases). V was cut by 3 bases and J by 7 bases, with 13 bases left in between. Germline V gene lookup returns CDR1 MNHEY and CDR2 SVGAGI. This CDR3 spans 15 amino acids. The CDR3 loop reads CASSYFGGQNSPLHF. In nucleotides, the CDR3 is TGTGCCAGCAGTTATTTCGGGGGGCAGAATTCACCCCTCCACTTT.

The chain uses TRBV7-8 and TRBJ1-2; D is unclear. There are 14 residues in the CDR3. V was cut by 1 base and J by 4 bases, with 10 bases left in between. Germline CDR1 reads SGHVS; CDR2 reads FQNEAQ. The CDR3 is CASSLDYRGYGYTF. CDR3 DNA sequence: TGTGCCAGCAGCTTAGATTATAGAGGCTATGGCTACACCTTC.

The chain carries TRBV4-3 and TRBJ2-2; a possible D gene is TRBD1 (6 bases). CDR1 LGHNA and CDR2 YSLEER come from the germline V gene. The CDR3 consists of 16 residues. V was shortened by 3 bases and J by 5 bases, with 16 bases between the two germline ends. The CDR3 region has the DNA TGCGCCAGCAGCCAGCTGCTGGCAGGGGCGACCGGGGAGCTGTTTTTT. This translates into CASSQLLAGATGELFF.

This chain joins TRBV27 and TRBJ2-7; a possible D gene is TRBD2 (6 bases). This CDR3 comprises 17 residues. V shed 5 bases and J shed 4 bases, with 24 bases lying between them. The germline gives CDR1 MNHEY, CDR2 SMNVEV (reference sequence). CDR3 DNA: TGTGCCAGCAGTCGAAGGGGACTGGAGCGGGCCACTTACGAGCAGTACTTC. This encodes CASSRRGLERATYEQYF.

The chain carries TRBV2 and TRBJ1-1, with D perhaps matching TRBD1 (5 bases). The germline gives CDR1 SNHLY, CDR2 FYNNEI. This CDR3 region has 11 residues. The V end lost 10 bases, the J end lost 3 bases, and 9 bases lay between the germline ends. In DNA, the CDR3 is TGTGCCAACGGACACGACACTGAAGCTTTCTTT. Its translation is CANGHDTEAFF.

V is TRBV18 and J is TRBJ1-3; no definite D call. V was cut by 3 bases and J by 0 bases, with 6 bases left in between. Germline V lookup: CDR1 KGHSH, CDR2 LQKENI. The CDR3 contains 14 residues. CDR3 region: CASSPWGSGNTIYF. DNA for the CDR3: TGTGCCAGCTCACCGTGGGGCTCTGGAAACACCATATATTTT.

This chain joins TRBV6-1 and TRBJ1-2; D unclear. The CDR3 contains 12 residues. Trimming took 5 bases from V and 7 from J, leaving 11 bases between them. Germline V gives CDR1 MNHNS, CDR2 SASEGT. CDR3 sequence (DNA): TGTGCCAGCAGTCTACCCAGACGTGGCTACACCTTC. Its translation is CASSLPRRGYTF.

The chain recombines TRBV7-2 with TRBJ2-7; D remains ambiguous. The germline gives CDR1 SGHTA, CDR2 FQGNSA. Trimming left V 4 bases short and J 3 bases short, with 10 bases between. The CDR3 totals 13 residues. CDR3 DNA: TGTGCCAGCAGCTACCTTGATGGCTACGAGCAGTACTTC. Translated: CASSYLDGYEQYF. Supplemented by reference TRBV7-2 and TRBJ2-7, the full variable domain reads GAGVSQSPSNKVTEKGKDVELRCDPISGHTALYWYRQSLGQGLEFLIYFQGNSAPDKSGLPSDRFSAERTGGSVSTLTIQRTQQEDSAVYLCASSYLDGYEQYFGPGTRLTVT.

The chain uses TRBV19 and TRBJ1-1; TRBD1 matches at 8 bases. CDR3 size: 14 residues. The trim removed 7 bases at V and 5 bases at J, leaving 9 bases unmatched. The germline V gene has CDR1 LNHDA and CDR2 SQIVND (reference sequence). The CDR3 loop reads CASTRDRTGTEAFF. The CDR3 bases are TGTGCCAGTACCCGGGACAGGACGGGGACTGAAGCTTTCTTT.

J is TRBJ2-3 and V is TRBV11-2, with TRBD2 matching 7 bases. Germline lookup yields CDR1 SGHAT and CDR2 FQNNGV. After removal of 8 bases from V and 2 bases from J, the junction contained 7 bases not matched to a gene. CDR3 size: 14 residues. The CDR3, as DNA: TGTGCCAGCGGAAGCGGGACGATCACAGATACGCAGTATTTT. Translating gives CASGSGTITDTQYF.

The chain joins TRBV5-4 to TRBJ2-3; weak D call: TRBD2 (6 bases). V lost 4 bases to trimming and J lost 2 bases, with 17 bases between them. Per the germline V gene, CDR1 is SGHNT and CDR2 is YYREEE (reference sequence). CDR3 length: 16 amino acids. The CDR3 DNA reads TGTGCCAGCAGCCCCCGGGGGTCCACCGTCACAGATACGCAGTATTTT. It yields the protein CASSPRGSTVTDTQYF.

About this clone itself: This sample also contains other DNA sequences that code for the same CDR3. This sequence joins TRBV7-9 and TRBJ1-3, with unresolved D. The CDR3 loop spans 13 amino acids. Trimming took 5 bases from V and 0 from J, leaving 5 bases between them. Germline CDR1 and CDR2: SEHNR and FQNEAQ (reference sequence). The CDR3, as DNA: TGTGCCAGCAGCCCTAGCTCTGGAAACACCATATATTTT. The encoded protein is CASSPSSGNTIYF.

V usage is TRBV5-1 and J usage is TRBJ2-5; no reliable D call. V lost 4 bases and J 4 bases, leaving 14 bases between the germline ends. Germline CDR1 is SGHRS and CDR2 is YFSETQ. The CDR3 is 14 amino acids. For the CDR3, the DNA is TGCGCCAGCAGCGATCCTGGACCCACAGAGACCCAGTACTTC. The encoded protein is CASSDPGPTETQYF.

The CDR3 loop reads CASSLLDRAYEQYF. CDR3 sequence (DNA): TGTGCCAGCAGTTTGCTGGACAGGGCCTACGAGCAGTACTTC. The chain links TRBV28 to TRBJ2-7; 8 bases match TRBD1. Germline V CDR1 and CDR2: MDHEN, SYDVKM. The V and J ends lost 3 bases and 2 bases, in that order; junction bases with no gene match: 3. There are 14 residues in the CDR3.

The chain has TRBV4-2 and TRBJ2-2, with TRBD2 matching over 7 bases. The ends lost 4 bases at V and 6 bases at J; junction bases unmatched: 17. The CDR3 consists of 18 residues. Germline values: CDR1 LGHNA, CDR2 YNFKEQ. This CDR3 is CASSPRSGGSGLAGELFF. The CDR3 nucleotides are TGTGCCAGCAGCCCAAGATCCGGCGGGAGTGGCTTAGCCGGGGAGCTGTTTTTT.

J is TRBJ1-4 and V is TRBV6-4; TRBD1 aligns across 7 bases. CDR3 length: 16 residues. CDR1 is MRHNA and CDR2 is SNTAGT in the germline V gene. After removal of 5 bases from V and 8 bases from J, the junction contained 14 bases not matched to a gene. CDR3 protein: CASSLAPGQPTEKLFF. CDR3 DNA: TGTGCCAGCAGTCTTGCGCCGGGACAGCCGACCGAAAAACTGTTTTTT.

The chain is built from TRBV6-1 and TRBJ1-2; the D gene is possibly TRBD1 (6 bases). In germline, CDR1 is MNHNS, CDR2 SASEGT. V was shortened by 4 bases and J by 5 bases, with 14 bases between the two germline ends. The CDR3 loop spans 14 amino acids. This CDR3 reads CASSGAGVTYGYTF. CDR3 in DNA: TGTGCCAGCAGTGGGGCAGGGGTGACTTATGGCTACACCTTC.

This clone was seen just once. V is TRBV11-1 and J is TRBJ2-4; no definite D call. The CDR3 runs 13 residues. Germline V gene lookup returns CDR1 SGHAT and CDR2 FQDESV (reference sequence). V was shortened by 5 bases and J by 8 bases, with 13 bases between the two germline ends. This CDR3 is CASSRVGEHIQYF. The DNA of the CDR3 is TGTGCCAGCAGCCGGGTGGGCGAGCACATTCAGTACTTC.

The chain carries TRBV29-1 and TRBJ1-2; weak D call: TRBD1 (5 bases). This CDR3 has 15 amino acids. The germline V gene has CDR1 SQVTM and CDR2 ANQGSEA. The germline V and J ends were trimmed by 8 bases and 0 bases, with 19 bases remaining between them. The CDR3 DNA reads as TGCAGCTCCTATTCAGACAGAGTAGCTAACTATGGCTACACCTTC. As protein: CSSYSDRVANYGYTF.

V usage is TRBV5-1 and J usage is TRBJ2-3, with D perhaps TRBD1 (5 bases). The CDR3 is 15 amino acids. In germline, CDR1 is SGHRS, CDR2 YFSETQ. Deletions cut 2 bases from V and 0 bases from J, with 10 bases between. CDR3 residues: CASSLRGFSTDTQYF. Here the CDR3 DNA reads TGCGCCAGCAGCTTAAGGGGATTTAGCACAGATACGCAGTATTTT.

This chain links TRBV28 with TRBJ1-5, with D unclear. This CDR3 is built from 15 residues. Trimming cost V 2 bases and J 3 bases, with 11 bases left between them. Per germline, CDR1 MDHEN and CDR2 SYDVKM. CDR3 in amino acids: CASSLPGSFNQPQHF. The CDR3 nucleotides read TGTGCCAGCAGTTTACCCGGCAGTTTCAATCAGCCCCAGCATTTT.

The chain has TRBV30 and TRBJ2-3; 8 bases align to TRBD2. CDR3 length equals 14 residues. V was pared by 3 bases and J by 3 bases, with 5 bases of the junction left unmatched. Germline V lookup: CDR1 GTSNPN, CDR2 SVGIG (reference sequence). The CDR3 region has the DNA TGTGCCTGGAGGGCGGGGGGTTGGACAGATACGCAGTATTTT. It codes for CAWRAGGWTDTQYF.

This sequence joins TRBV7-2 and TRBJ1-2, with D perhaps matching TRBD1 (5 bases). V was cut by 5 bases and J by 3 bases, with 16 bases left in between. The length of the CDR3 is 15 residues. CDR1 is SGHTA, CDR2 FQGNSA, per germline. The CDR3 DNA reads TGTGCCAGCAGCCCCAAGGCCAGGGCGGACTATGGCTACACCTTC. Its protein is CASSPKARADYGYTF.

In this sample, this clone turned up a few times. J is TRBJ1-1 and V is TRBV19; 7 bases are a match to TRBD1. Trimming took 4 bases from V and 7 from J; bases not matched to a gene: 9. Germline lookup yields CDR1 LNHDA and CDR2 SQIVND (reference sequence). This CDR3 contains 14 residues. The CDR3 protein is CASSTRTGRLEAFF. The DNA for the CDR3 is TGTGCCAGTAGTACCCGGACAGGTCGACTTGAAGCTTTCTTT.

This clone was counted once. The chain couples TRBV28 to TRBJ1-1; tentative D call: TRBD1 (5 bases). With 6 bases removed from V and 1 base from J, the gap between germline ends came to 15 bases. Germline V gene sequence: CDR1 MDHEN, CDR2 SYDVKM. The CDR3 has 15 amino acids. CDR3 sequence reads: CASRFTWGGNTEAFF. CDR3 DNA: TGTGCCAGCAGATTTACCTGGGGCGGGAACACTGAAGCTTTCTTT.

The chain uses TRBV7-2 and TRBJ1-2, with 10 bases aligning to TRBD1. The germline V gene has CDR1 SGHTA and CDR2 FQGNSA. The CDR3 is made up of 16 amino acids. Trimming removed 1 base from V and 3 bases from J; junction bases left unmatched: 5. The CDR3 coding sequence is TGTGCCAGCAGCTTAGGGGGGACAGGGGTAGACTATGGCTACACCTTC. Protein: CASSLGGTGVDYGYTF.

The rearrangement links TRBV6-5 to TRBJ2-2; D might be TRBD1 (6 bases). The CDR3 has 15 residues. CDR1 and CDR2 from the germline V gene are MNHEY and SVGAGI. Trimming removed 4 bases from V and 0 bases from J, with 9 bases in between. The CDR3 DNA follows: TGTGCCAGCAGTTTGCGGACAGCGAACACCGGGGAGCTGTTTTTT. Encoded protein: CASSLRTANTGELFF.

The chain is built from TRBV29-1 and TRBJ1-2, with 11 bases lining up with TRBD1. V shed 5 bases and J 7 bases; nucleotides not matched to a gene: 6. There are 13 residues in the CDR3. Germline V gene lookup returns CDR1 SQVTM and CDR2 ANQGSEA. CDR3 in amino acids: CSVLPGQGGGYTF. DNA of the CDR3: TGCAGCGTTCTTCCGGGACAGGGGGGTGGCTACACCTTC.

This chain uses TRBV4-1 with TRBJ1-1; possibly TRBD1 for D (6 bases). Germline V gene lookup returns CDR1 MGHRA and CDR2 YSYEKL. Trimming pared 2 bases from V and 0 bases from J, leaving 13 bases between. This CDR3 region has 16 residues. CDR3 sequence: CASSQRTGTLNTEAFF. The CDR3 region has the DNA TGCGCCAGCAGCCAACGTACCGGGACACTGAACACTGAAGCTTTCTTT.